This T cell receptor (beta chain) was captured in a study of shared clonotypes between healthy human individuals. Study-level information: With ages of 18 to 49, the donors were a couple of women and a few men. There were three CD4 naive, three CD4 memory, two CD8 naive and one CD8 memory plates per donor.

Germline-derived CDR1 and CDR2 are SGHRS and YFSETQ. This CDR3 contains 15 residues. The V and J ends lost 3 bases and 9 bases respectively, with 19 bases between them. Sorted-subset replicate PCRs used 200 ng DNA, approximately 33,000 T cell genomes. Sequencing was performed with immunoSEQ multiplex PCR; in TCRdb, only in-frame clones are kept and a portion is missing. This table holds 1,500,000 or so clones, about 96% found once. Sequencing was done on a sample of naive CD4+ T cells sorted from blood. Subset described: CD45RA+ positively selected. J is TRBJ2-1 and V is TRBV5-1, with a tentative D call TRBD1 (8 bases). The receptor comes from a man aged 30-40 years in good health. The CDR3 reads CASSSEATGEGEQFF. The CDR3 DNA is TGCGCCAGCAGCTCGGAAGCGACAGGGGAGGGTGAGCAGTTCTTC.